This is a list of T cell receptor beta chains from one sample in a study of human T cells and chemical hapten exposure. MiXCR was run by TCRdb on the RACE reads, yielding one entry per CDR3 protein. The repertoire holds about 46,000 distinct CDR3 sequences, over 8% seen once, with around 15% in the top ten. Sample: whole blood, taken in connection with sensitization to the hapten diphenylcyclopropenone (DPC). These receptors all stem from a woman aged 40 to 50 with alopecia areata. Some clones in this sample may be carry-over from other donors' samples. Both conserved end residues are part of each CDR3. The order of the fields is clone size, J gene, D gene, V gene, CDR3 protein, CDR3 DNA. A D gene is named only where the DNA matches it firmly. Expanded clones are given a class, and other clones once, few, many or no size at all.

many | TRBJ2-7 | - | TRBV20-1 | CSAALGDPRREDEQYF | TGCAGTGCTGCTCTTGGGGATCCAAGAAGGGAGGACGAGCAGTACTTC
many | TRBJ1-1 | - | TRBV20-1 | CSAFRQAGGTEAFF | TGCAGTGCTTTCAGACAGGCCGGGGGCACTGAAGCTTTCTTT
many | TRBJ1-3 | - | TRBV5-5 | CASSPTDFSSGNTIYF | TGTGCCAGCAGCCCTACGGACTTTTCCTCTGGAAACACCATATATTTT
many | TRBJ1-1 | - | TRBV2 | CASTPYWTEAFF | TGTGCCAGCACCCCTTATTGGACTGAAGCTTTCTTT
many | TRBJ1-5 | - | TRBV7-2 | CASSHSPNQPQHF | TGTGCCAGCAGCCATAGCCCCAATCAGCCCCAGCATTTT
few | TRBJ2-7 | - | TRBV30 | CAWAQGPYEQYF | TGTGCCTGGGCTCAGGGACCCTACGAGCAGTACTTC
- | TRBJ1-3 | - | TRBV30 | CAWSGSLGNTIYF | TGTGCCTGGAGTGGGTCCCTCGGAAACACCATATATTTT
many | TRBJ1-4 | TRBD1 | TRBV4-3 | CASSQEQGISDEKLFF | TGCGCCAGCAGCCAAGAACAGGGGATTAGTGATGAAAAACTGTTTTTT
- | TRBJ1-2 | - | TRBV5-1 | CASSLELGRTYGYTF | TGCGCCAGCAGCTTGGAACTGGGCCGGACCTATGGCTACACCTTC
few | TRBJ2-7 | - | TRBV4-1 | CASSQDPNEQYF | TGCGCCAGCAGCCAAGATCCCAACGAGCAGTACTTC
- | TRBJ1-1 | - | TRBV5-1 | CASSLGAEAFF | TGCGCCAGCAGCCTAGGAGCTGAAGCTTTCTTT
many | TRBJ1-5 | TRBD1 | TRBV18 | CASSPDRTGDNQPQHF | TGTGCCAGCTCACCGGATAGGACAGGGGACAATCAGCCCCAGCATTTT
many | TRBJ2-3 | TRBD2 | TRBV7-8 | CASSPRLAGISDTQYF | TGTGCCAGCAGCCCACGACTAGCGGGGATATCAGATACGCAGTATTTT
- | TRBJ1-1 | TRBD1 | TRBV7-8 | CASSPMDRRDQAFF | TGTGCCAGCAGCCCGATGGACAGGAGGGACCAAGCTTTCTTT
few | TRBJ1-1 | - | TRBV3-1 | CASSQTTGDTEAFF | TGTGCCAGCAGCCAGACTACCGGGGACACTGAAGCTTTCTTT
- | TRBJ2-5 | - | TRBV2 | CASNGDGQETQYF | TGTGCCAGCAATGGGGACGGCCAAGAGACCCAGTACTTC
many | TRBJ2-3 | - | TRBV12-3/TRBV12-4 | CASSLQGPIVDTQYF | TGTGCCAGCAGTTTACAGGGCCCCATCGTGGATACGCAGTATTTT